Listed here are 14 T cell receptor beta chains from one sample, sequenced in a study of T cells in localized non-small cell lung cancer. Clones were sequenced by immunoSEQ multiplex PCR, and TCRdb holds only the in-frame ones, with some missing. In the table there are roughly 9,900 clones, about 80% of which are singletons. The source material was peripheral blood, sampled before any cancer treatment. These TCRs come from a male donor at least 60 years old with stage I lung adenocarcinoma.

In DNA, the CDR3 is TGCGCCAGCAGCCCGGCCGGGGGGGCCTTCACAGATACGCAGTATTTT. Protein: CASSPAGGAFTDTQYF. This sequence joins TRBV5-1 and TRBJ2-3; TRBD2 aligns across 8 bases. There are 16 residues in the CDR3. Germline V gene data show CDR1 as SGHRS and CDR2 as YFSETQ. Germline trimming cut 4 bases from V and 2 bases from J; bases unmatched to any gene: 9.

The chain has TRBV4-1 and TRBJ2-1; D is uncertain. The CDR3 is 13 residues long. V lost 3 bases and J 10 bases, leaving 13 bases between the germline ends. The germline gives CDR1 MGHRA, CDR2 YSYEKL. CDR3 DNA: TGCGCCAGCAGCCAGGCTGGACCCGAAGAGCAGTTCTTC. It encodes CASSQAGPEEQFF.

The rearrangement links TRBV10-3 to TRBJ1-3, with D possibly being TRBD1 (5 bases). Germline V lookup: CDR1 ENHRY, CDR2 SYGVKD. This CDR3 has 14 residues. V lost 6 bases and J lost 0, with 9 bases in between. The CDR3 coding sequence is TGTGCCATCAGATCCGACAGCTCTGGAAACACCATATATTTT. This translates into CAIRSDSSGNTIYF.

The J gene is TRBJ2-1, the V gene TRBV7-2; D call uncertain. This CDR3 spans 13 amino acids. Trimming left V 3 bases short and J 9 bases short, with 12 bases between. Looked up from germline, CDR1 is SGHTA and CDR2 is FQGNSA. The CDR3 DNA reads TGTGCCAGCAGCTTCCCACCCGCGGCTGAGCAGTTCTTC. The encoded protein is CASSFPPAAEQFF. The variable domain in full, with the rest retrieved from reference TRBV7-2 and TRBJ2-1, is GAGVSQSPSNKVTEKGKDVELRCDPISGHTALYWYRQSLGQGLEFLIYFQGNSAPDKSGLPSDRFSAERTGGSVSTLTIQRTQQEDSAVYLCASSFPPAAEQFFGPGTRLTVL.

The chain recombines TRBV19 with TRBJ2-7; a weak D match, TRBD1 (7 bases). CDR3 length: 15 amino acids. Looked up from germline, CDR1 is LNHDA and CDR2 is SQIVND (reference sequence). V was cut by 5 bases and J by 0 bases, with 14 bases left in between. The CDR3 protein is CASSRGGGISYEQYF. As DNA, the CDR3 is TGTGCCAGTAGTCGAGGAGGGGGCATCTCCTACGAGCAGTACTTC.

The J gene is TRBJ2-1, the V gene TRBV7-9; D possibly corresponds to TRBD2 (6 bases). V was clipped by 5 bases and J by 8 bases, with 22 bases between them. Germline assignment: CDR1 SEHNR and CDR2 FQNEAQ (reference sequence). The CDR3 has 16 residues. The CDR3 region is CASSQRTSSTLHEQFF. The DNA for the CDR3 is TGTGCCAGCAGCCAAAGAACTAGCAGTACTTTGCATGAGCAGTTCTTC. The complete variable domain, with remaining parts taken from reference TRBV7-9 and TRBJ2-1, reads DTGVSQNPRHKITKRGQNVTFRCDPISEHNRLYWYRQTLGQGPEFLTYFQNEAQLEKSRLLSDRFSAERPKGSFSTLEIQRTEQGDSAMYLCASSQRTSSTLHEQFFGPGTRLTVL.

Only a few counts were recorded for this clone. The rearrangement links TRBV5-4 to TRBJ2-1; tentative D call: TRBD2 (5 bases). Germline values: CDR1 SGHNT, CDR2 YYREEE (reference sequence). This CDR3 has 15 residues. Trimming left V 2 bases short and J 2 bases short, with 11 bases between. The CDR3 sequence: CASSFATGTYNEQFF. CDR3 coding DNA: TGTGCCAGCAGCTTTGCTACGGGGACCTACAATGAGCAGTTCTTC.

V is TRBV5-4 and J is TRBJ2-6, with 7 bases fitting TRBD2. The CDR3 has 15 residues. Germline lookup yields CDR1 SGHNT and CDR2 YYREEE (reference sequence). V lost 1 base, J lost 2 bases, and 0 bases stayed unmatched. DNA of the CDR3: TGTGCCAGCAGCTTGAGCGGGACTGGGGCCAACGTCCTGACTTTC. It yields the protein CASSLSGTGANVLTF.

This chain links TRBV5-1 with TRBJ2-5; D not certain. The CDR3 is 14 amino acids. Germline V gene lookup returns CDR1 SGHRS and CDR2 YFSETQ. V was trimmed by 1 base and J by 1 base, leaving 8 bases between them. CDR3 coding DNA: TGCGCCAGCAGCTTGACGGGTACCCAAGAGACCCAGTACTTC. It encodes CASSLTGTQETQYF.

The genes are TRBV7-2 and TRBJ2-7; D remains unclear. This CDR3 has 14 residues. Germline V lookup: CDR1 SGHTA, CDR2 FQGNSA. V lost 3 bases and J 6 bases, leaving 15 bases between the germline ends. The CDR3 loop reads CASSFGRTPSEQYF. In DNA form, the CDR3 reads TGTGCCAGCAGCTTCGGAAGAACCCCCTCCGAGCAGTACTTC.

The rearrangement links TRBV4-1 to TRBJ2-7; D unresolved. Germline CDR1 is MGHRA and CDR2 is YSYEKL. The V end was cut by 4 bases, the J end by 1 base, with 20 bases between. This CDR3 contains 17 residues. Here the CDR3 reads CASSPRGLAGSSYEQYF. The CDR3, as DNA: TGCGCCAGCAGCCCGCGAGGTTTGGCAGGTAGTTCCTACGAGCAGTACTTC.

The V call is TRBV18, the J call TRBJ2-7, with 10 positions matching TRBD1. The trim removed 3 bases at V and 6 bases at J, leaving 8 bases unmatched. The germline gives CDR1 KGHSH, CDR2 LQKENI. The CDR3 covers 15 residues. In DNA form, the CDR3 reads TGTGCCAGCTCACCGCCGGGACAGGGGAGGACCGAGCAGTACTTC. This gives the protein CASSPPGQGRTEQYF.

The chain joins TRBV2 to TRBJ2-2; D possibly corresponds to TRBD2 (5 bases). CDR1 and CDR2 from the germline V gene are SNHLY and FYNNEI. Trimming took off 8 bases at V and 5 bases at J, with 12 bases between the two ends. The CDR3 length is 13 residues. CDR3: CASRPGYTGELFF. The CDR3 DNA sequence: TGTGCCAGCCGGCCGGGGTATACCGGGGAGCTGTTTTTT. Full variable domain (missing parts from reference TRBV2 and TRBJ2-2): EPEVTQTPSHQVTQMGQEVILRCVPISNHLYFYWYRQILGQKVEFLVSFYNNEISEKSEIFDDQFSVERPDGSNFTLKIRSTKLEDSAMYFCASRPGYTGELFFGEGSRLTVL.

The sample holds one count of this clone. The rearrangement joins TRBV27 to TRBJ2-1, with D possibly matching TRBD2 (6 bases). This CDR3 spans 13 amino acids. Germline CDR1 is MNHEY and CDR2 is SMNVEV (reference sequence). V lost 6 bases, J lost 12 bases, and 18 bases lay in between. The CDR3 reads CASSRETWRGQFF. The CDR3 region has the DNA TGTGCCAGCAGCCGTGAGACCTGGCGGGGGCAGTTCTTC.